Following are 22 T cell receptor beta chains from one sample sequenced in a study of T-cell memory formation after mild COVID-19. TCRdb reanalysed the 5' RACE reads using MiXCR and keeps one entry per CDR3 protein. The sample contains just over 400,000 distinct CDR3 sequences, less than 25% of which appear only once. The sample consisted of PBMCs or a T cell subset sorted from them (not recorded which). The receptors come from an adult woman who had mild COVID-19 (a few samples of this study predate the infection). Cell type and time point are not known.

This clonotype has just a few counts. V gene TRBV10-2 combines with J gene TRBJ2-3; 9 bases agree with TRBD1. The CDR3 is 16 residues long. In germline, CDR1 is WSHSY, CDR2 SAAADI. Trimming removed 5 bases from V and 2 bases from J; junction bases left unmatched: 8. This chain's CDR3 is CASSLTGTGYTDTQYF. The DNA of the CDR3 is TGCGCCAGCAGTCTAACCGGGACAGGGTACACAGATACGCAGTATTTT.

Only a few counts were recorded for this clonotype. The chain is built from TRBV11-2 and TRBJ1-1; D ambiguous. V lost 3 bases to trimming and J lost 3 bases, with 14 bases between them. Germline V lookup: CDR1 SGHAT, CDR2 FQNNGV. The CDR3 is 15 amino acids. The CDR3 nucleotides are TGTGCCAGCAGCTTTTCCGCGGGTCTGGACACTGAAGCTTTCTTT. Translation: CASSFSAGLDTEAFF. Drawing the rest from reference TRBV11-2 and TRBJ1-1, the complete variable domain is EAGVAQSPRYKIIEKRQSVAFWCNPISGHATLYWYQQILGQGPKLLIQFQNNGVVDDSQLPKDRFSAERLKGVDSTLKIQPAKLEDSAVYLCASSFSAGLDTEAFFGQGTRLTVV.

The genes are TRBV7-2 and TRBJ2-1; TRBD2 agrees at 9 bases. This CDR3 is 12 amino acids long. Germline V gene data show CDR1 as SGHTA and CDR2 as FQGNSA. The ends lost 4 bases at V and 16 bases at J; junction bases unmatched: 8. The CDR3 DNA reads TGTGCCAGCAGCTCCTCAGCGGGAGGCAACTTCTTC. Protein sequence: CASSSSAGGNFF. The full variable domain, in which reference TRBV7-2 and TRBJ2-1 provide the parts outside the CDR3, is GAGVSQSPSNKVTEKGKDVELRCDPISGHTALYWYRQSLGQGLEFLIYFQGNSAPDKSGLPSDRFSAERTGGSVSTLTIQRTQQEDSAVYLCASSSSAGGNFFGPGTRLTVL.

V is TRBV5-1 and J is TRBJ2-5; 16 nucleotides line up with TRBD2. CDR1 and CDR2 from the germline V gene are SGHRS and YFSETQ. The J segment lost 5 bases and the V segment lost 4 bases, leaving 11 bases of the junction unmatched. CDR3 length: 18 amino acids. This chain's CDR3 is CASSRVPGLAGGRETQYF. DNA of the CDR3: TGCGCCAGCAGCAGAGTCCCGGGACTAGCGGGAGGGCGGGAGACCCAGTACTTC.

The chain is built from TRBV3-1 and TRBJ2-2; D call uncertain. The CDR3 covers 14 residues. Trimming shortened V by 5 bases and J by 6 bases, and 13 bases separated the two germline ends. Germline CDR1 and CDR2: LGHDT and YNNKEL (reference sequence). CDR3 DNA: TGTGCCAGCAGCACGACCCGGTCGTCCGGGGAGCTGTTTTTT. The encoded protein is CASSTTRSSGELFF.

This rearrangement joins TRBV24-1 to TRBJ2-3; no clear D. With 0 bases removed from V and 2 bases from J, the gap between germline ends came to 5 bases. This CDR3 contains 14 residues. The germline V gene has CDR1 KGHDR and CDR2 SFDVKD. The CDR3 DNA is TGTGCCACCAGTGATTTGGTCCACACAGATACGCAGTATTTT. It specifies CATSDLVHTDTQYF.

This clonotype has a count of ten or more. The V gene is TRBV7-2, the J gene TRBJ1-1, with 7 bases matching TRBD1. Per the germline V gene, CDR1 is SGHTA and CDR2 is FQGNSA. CDR3 size: 14 residues. The ends lost 6 bases at V and 1 base at J; junction bases unmatched: 5. CDR3 DNA sequence: TGTGCCAGCAGTTTCAACAGGGGGAACACTGAAGCTTTCTTT. The encoded protein is CASSFNRGNTEAFF.

The V and J genes are TRBV9 and TRBJ1-1; 9 nucleotides match TRBD1. This CDR3 has 15 amino acids. V was clipped by 4 bases and J by 6 bases; unmatched bases: 10. In germline, CDR1 is SGDLS, CDR2 YYNGEE. The CDR3 region is CASSPRDRAFAEAFF. The CDR3 region has the DNA TGTGCCAGCAGCCCGAGGGACAGGGCTTTCGCTGAAGCTTTCTTT.

The chain uses TRBV2 and TRBJ1-4; 8 positions match TRBD1. The V and J ends lost 7 bases and 12 bases, in that order; junction bases with no gene match: 4. The germline gives CDR1 SNHLY, CDR2 FYNNEI. CDR3 size: 11 residues. This CDR3 is CASTGTGQLFF. DNA for the CDR3: TGTGCCAGCACCGGGACAGGTCAACTGTTTTTT.

With regard to this clonotype: At one of its ends the junction is not consistent with the germline gene, which may arise from a read error. The rearrangement links TRBV20-1 to TRBJ2-3; possible D gene TRBD2, 7 bases. Germline assignment: CDR1 DFQATT and CDR2 SNEGSKA (reference sequence). The CDR3 extends over 14 amino acids. The CDR3 DNA reads TGCAGTCCTAGAGGGGGGGCGAGTACAGATACGCAGTATTTT. Translating gives CSPRGGASTDTQYF.

The V call is TRBV9, the J call TRBJ1-6; D ambiguous. The V gene's germline CDR1 is SGDLS and CDR2 YYNGEE. Trimming removed 0 bases at V and 9 bases at J, with 10 bases between. There are 14 residues in the CDR3. As DNA, the CDR3 is TGTGCCAGCAGCGTAGGCCAGGACCGTTCACCCCTCCACTTT. It specifies CASSVGQDRSPLHF.

J is TRBJ2-7 and V is TRBV29-1; 9 nucleotides line up with TRBD2. The ends lost 2 bases at V and 2 bases at J; junction bases unmatched: 10. The V gene's germline CDR1 is SQVTM and CDR2 ANQGSEA. CDR3 length: 16 residues. CDR3 in DNA: TGCAGCGTTGAAATTGGTCTAGCGGGATTCGCCTACGAGCAGTACTTC. It yields the protein CSVEIGLAGFAYEQYF.

This clonotype has only a few counts. This chain connects TRBV30 to TRBJ2-2, with unresolved D. Germline V gene lookup returns CDR1 GTSNPN and CDR2 SVGIG (reference sequence). V lost 3 bases and J 4 bases, leaving 12 bases between the germline ends. This CDR3 has 14 residues. The CDR3 nucleotides read TGTGCCTGGAGGAGGACCGCGGTCACCGGGGAGCTGTTTTTT. Translating it yields CAWRRTAVTGELFF.

The CDR3 DNA reads as TGTGCCAGCAAAGCGGGGCAGGCTCGGGGGCAGCCCCAGCATTTT. Translation gives CASKAGQARGQPQHF. The chain employs TRBV7-9 and TRBJ1-5; tentative D call: TRBD1 (5 bases). This CDR3 has 15 residues. Germline V gene data show CDR1 as SEHNR and CDR2 as FQNEAQ (reference sequence). V lost 7 bases, J lost 7 bases, and 20 bases lay in between.

This clonotype turned up a few times. The rearrangement uses TRBV9 and TRBJ1-1; 7 bases line up with TRBD1. The CDR3 extends over 14 amino acids. The trim removed 0 bases at V and 10 bases at J, leaving 9 bases unmatched. CDR1 SGDLS and CDR2 YYNGEE come from the germline V gene. Here the CDR3 reads CASSVDRGADPAFF. CDR3 coding DNA: TGTGCCAGCAGCGTAGACAGGGGCGCAGACCCAGCTTTCTTT.

This chain connects TRBV29-1 to TRBJ2-4, with 9 bases that match TRBD2. Per germline, CDR1 SQVTM and CDR2 ANQGSEA. With V trimmed by 7 bases and J by 9 bases, 7 bases remained unmatched. The CDR3 length is 12 residues. CDR3 loop: CSARTSEAIQYF. CDR3 coding DNA: TGCAGCGCCCGGACTAGCGAGGCCATTCAGTACTTC.

The rearrangement joins TRBV19 to TRBJ1-2; 8 bases match TRBD1. The trim removed 4 bases at V and 8 bases at J, leaving 6 bases unmatched. This CDR3 comprises 13 residues. Per the germline V gene, CDR1 is LNHDA and CDR2 is SQIVND (reference sequence). CDR3 sequence reads: CASSTPGGRGYTF. The CDR3 nucleotides read TGTGCCAGTAGTACTCCAGGGGGCCGCGGCTACACCTTC. Complete variable domain (other parts from reference TRBV19 and TRBJ1-2): DGGITQSPKYLFRKEGQNVTLSCEQNLNHDAMYWYRQDPGQGLRLIYYSQIVNDFQKGDIAEGYSVSREKKESFPLTVTSAQKNPTAFYLCASSTPGGRGYTFGSGTRLTVV.

Only a few counts were recorded for this clonotype. In DNA form, the CDR3 reads TGTGCCAGCAGTTTATTGGTAGCGGGGGATCGGGATACGCAGTATTTT. Translation gives CASSLLVAGDRDTQYF. This chain joins TRBV27 and TRBJ2-3; 9 nucleotides align to TRBD2. J lost 6 bases, V lost 1 base, and 8 bases had no gene match. There are 16 residues in the CDR3. Germline values: CDR1 MNHEY, CDR2 SMNVEV (reference sequence).

This clonotype was recorded a few times. The rearrangement joins TRBV7-9 to TRBJ1-1; no clear D. The CDR3 spans 14 residues. V was shortened by 4 bases and J by 1 base, with 10 bases between the two germline ends. Germline values: CDR1 SEHNR, CDR2 FQNEAQ (reference sequence). The CDR3 nucleotides are TGTGCCAGCAGCTCCGGAGGGCAGAACACTGAAGCTTTCTTT. It translates to CASSSGGQNTEAFF.

This clonotype was counted once. This chain connects TRBV5-1 to TRBJ1-3; no firm D call. V lost 4 bases and J 0 bases, leaving 14 bases between the germline ends. Germline CDR1 is SGHRS and CDR2 is YFSETQ. This CDR3 region has 16 residues. CDR3 region: CASSQTTGISGNTIYF. In DNA, the CDR3 is TGCGCCAGCAGCCAAACAACCGGGATCTCTGGAAACACCATATATTTT.

The rearrangement uses TRBV16 and TRBJ2-3; D is perhaps TRBD1 (6 bases). CDR1 and CDR2 (germline): KGHSY, FQNENV. CDR3 length: 13 residues. V was pared by 4 bases and J by 4 bases, with 9 bases between. The CDR3 loop is CASSLTGSDTQYF. The CDR3 bases are TGTGCCAGCAGCCTGACAGGTTCAGATACGCAGTATTTT.

This clonotype was picked up a small number of times. This sequence joins TRBV9 and TRBJ2-5, with D perhaps matching TRBD1 (6 bases). CDR3 length: 17 residues. Germline V CDR1 and CDR2: SGDLS, YYNGEE. Trimming removed 2 bases at V and 1 base at J, with 18 bases between. The CDR3 nucleotides read TGTGCCAGCAGCGTCTCATCCGGGACACTAATCCAAGAGACCCAGTACTTC. Amino acid sequence: CASSVSSGTLIQETQYF. Full variable domain (rest looked up from reference TRBV9 and TRBJ2-5): DSGVTQTPKHLITATGQRVTLRCSPRSGDLSVYWYQQSLDQGLQFLIQYYNGEERAKGNILERFSAQQFPDLHSELNLSSLELGDSALYFCASSVSSGTLIQETQYFGPGTRLLVL.